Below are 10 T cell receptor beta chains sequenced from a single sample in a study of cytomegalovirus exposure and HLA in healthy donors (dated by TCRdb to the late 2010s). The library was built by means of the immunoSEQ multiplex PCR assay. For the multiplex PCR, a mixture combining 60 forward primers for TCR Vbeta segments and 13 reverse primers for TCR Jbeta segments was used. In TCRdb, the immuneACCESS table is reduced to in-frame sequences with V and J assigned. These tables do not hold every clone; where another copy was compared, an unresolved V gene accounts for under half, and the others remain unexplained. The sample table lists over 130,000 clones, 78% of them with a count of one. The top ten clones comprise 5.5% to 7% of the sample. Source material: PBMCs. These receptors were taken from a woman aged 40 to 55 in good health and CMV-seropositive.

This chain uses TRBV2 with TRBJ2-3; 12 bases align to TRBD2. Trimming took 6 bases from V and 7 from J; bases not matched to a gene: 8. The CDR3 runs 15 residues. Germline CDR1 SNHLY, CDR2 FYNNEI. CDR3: CASSLLAGGYNTQYF. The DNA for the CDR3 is TGTGCCAGCAGCTTACTAGCGGGAGGCTACAATACGCAGTATTTT.

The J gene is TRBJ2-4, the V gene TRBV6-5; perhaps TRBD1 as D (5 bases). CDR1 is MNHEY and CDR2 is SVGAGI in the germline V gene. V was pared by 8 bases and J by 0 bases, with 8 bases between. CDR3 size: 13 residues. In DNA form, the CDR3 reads TGTGCCAGCGGGGCGCTAGCCAAAAACATTCAGTACTTC. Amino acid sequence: CASGALAKNIQYF.

The CDR3 DNA reads as TGTGCCAGCAGTCCCGTGGGACTAGCGGGAGTAACCGGGGAGCTGTTTTTT. Translation: CASSPVGLAGVTGELFF. J is TRBJ2-2 and V is TRBV28, with 14 bases identical to TRBD2. This CDR3 is 17 amino acids long. J lost 5 bases, V lost 5 bases, and 7 bases had no gene match. Germline-derived CDR1 and CDR2 are MDHEN and SYDVKM. Together with reference TRBV28 and TRBJ2-2, the CDR3 gives the full variable domain: DVKVTQSSRYLVKRTGEKVFLECVQDMDHENMFWYRQDPGLGLRLIYFSYDVKMKEKGDIPEGYSVSREKKERFSLILESASTNQTSMYLCASSPVGLAGVTGELFFGEGSRLTVL.

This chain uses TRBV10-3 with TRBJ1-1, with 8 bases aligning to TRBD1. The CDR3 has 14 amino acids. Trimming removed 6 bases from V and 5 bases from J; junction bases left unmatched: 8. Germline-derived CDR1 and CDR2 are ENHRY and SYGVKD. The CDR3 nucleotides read TGTGCCATCAGACCGGACAGGGACGGAACTGAAGCTTTCTTT. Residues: CAIRPDRDGTEAFF.

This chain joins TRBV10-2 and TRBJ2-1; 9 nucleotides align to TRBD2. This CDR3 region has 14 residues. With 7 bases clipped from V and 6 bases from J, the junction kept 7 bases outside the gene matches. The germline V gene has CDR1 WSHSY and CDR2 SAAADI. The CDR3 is CASNPASGANEQFF. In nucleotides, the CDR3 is TGCGCCAGCAACCCGGCTAGCGGGGCCAATGAGCAGTTCTTC.

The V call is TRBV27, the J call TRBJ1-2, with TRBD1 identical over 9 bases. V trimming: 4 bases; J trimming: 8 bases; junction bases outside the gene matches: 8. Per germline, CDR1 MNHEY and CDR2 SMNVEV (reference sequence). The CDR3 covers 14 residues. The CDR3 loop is CASSSLGQGGGYTF. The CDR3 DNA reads TGTGCCAGCAGTTCCCTGGGACAGGGAGGGGGCTACACCTTC.

The CDR3 region is CASSKDSYTEAFF. The CDR3, as DNA: TGTGCCAGTAGTAAGGACAGTTACACTGAAGCTTTCTTT. The rearrangement joins TRBV19 to TRBJ1-1, with D maybe TRBD1 (6 bases). The V end lost 4 bases, the J end lost 3 bases, and 9 bases lay between the germline ends. The germline V gene has CDR1 LNHDA and CDR2 SQIVND (reference sequence). The CDR3 spans 13 residues.

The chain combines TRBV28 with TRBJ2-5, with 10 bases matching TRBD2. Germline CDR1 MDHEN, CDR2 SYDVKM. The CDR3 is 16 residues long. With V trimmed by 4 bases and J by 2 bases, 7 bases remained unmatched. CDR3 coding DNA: TGTGCCAGCAGTTCACCGGGACTAGCGTATCAAGAGACCCAGTACTTC. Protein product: CASSSPGLAYQETQYF.

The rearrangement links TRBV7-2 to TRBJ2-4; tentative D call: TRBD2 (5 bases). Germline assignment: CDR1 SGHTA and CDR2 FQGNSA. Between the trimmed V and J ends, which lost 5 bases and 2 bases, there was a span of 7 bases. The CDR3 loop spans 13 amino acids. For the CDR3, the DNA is TGTGCCAGCAGCAGCGGCCCCAAAAACATTCAGTACTTC. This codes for CASSSGPKNIQYF.

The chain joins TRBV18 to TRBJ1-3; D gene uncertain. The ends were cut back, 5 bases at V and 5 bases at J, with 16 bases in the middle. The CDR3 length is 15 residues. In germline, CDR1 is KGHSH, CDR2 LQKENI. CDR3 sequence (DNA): TGTGCCAGCTCAGGGATCCGGGAGCCAAGAAACACCATATATTTT. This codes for CASSGIREPRNTIYF. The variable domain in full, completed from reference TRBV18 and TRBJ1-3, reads NAGVMQNPRHLVRRRGQEARLRCSPMKGHSHVYWYRQLPEEGLKFMVYLQKENIIDESGMPKERFSAEFPKEGPSILRIQQVVRGDSAAYFCASSGIREPRNTIYFGEGSWLTVV.